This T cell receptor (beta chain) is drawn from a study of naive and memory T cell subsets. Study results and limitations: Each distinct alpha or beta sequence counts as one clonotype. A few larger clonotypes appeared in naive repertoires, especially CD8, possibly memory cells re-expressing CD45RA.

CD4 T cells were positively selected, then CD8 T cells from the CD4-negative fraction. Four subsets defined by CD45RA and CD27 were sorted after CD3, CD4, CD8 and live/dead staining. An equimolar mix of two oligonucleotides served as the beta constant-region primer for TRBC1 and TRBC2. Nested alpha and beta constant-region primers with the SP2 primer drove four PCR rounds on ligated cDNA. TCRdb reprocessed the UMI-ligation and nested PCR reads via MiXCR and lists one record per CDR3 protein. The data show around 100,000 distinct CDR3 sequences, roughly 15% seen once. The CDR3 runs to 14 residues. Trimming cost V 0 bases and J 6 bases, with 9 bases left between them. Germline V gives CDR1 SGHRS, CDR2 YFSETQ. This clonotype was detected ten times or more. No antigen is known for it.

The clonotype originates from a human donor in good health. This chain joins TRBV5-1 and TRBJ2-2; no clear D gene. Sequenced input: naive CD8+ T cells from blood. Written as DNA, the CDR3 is TGCGCCAGCAGCTTGGCTCGATACGCCGGGGAGCTGTTTTTT. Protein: CASSLARYAGELFF.